These T cell receptor beta chains were read from a single sample in a study of sequential checkpoint blockade in melanoma. Sequencing was performed with immunoSEQ multiplex PCR; in TCRdb, only in-frame clones are kept and a portion is missing. Of roughly 3,000 clones detected, roughly a fifth appear once; the ten largest clones hold over 12%. The sample was tumor tissue (inferred from file names), taken from a patient given nivolumab and ipilimumab in sequence. The receptors here all came from a human donor with melanoma. The CDR3 runs from the conserved cysteine through the conserved F or W. Each record gives: V gene, J gene, clone size, D gene, CDR3 protein, CDR3 DNA. The D gene is left open where the match is weak. Clone size is shown for a subset of rows, as once, few, many or a class of expanded clone.

v_gene: TRBV6-8; j_gene: TRBJ2-7; abundance: NA; d_gene: NA; CDR3aa: CASSPDPRGSYEQYF; CDR3nt: TGTGCCAGCAGCCCTGACCCTAGGGGCAGCTACGAGCAGTACTTC
v_gene: TRBV19; j_gene: TRBJ2-5; abundance: NA; d_gene: NA; CDR3aa: CASSIRGGAEETQYF; CDR3nt: TGTGCCAGTAGTATTAGGGGGGGGGCCGAGGAGACCCAGTACTTC
v_gene: TRBV30; j_gene: TRBJ1-1; abundance: NA; d_gene: NA; CDR3aa: CAWSVRNTEAFF; CDR3nt: TGTGCCTGGAGTGTACGGAACACTGAAGCTTTCTTT
v_gene: TRBV18; j_gene: TRBJ1-2; abundance: NA; d_gene: NA; CDR3aa: CASSSSGASYGYTF; CDR3nt: TGTGCCAGCTCGTCGTCAGGTGCTTCCTATGGCTACACCTTC
v_gene: TRBV5-1; j_gene: TRBJ1-4; abundance: few; d_gene: NA; CDR3aa: CASSLALGVNEKLFF; CDR3nt: TGCGCCAGCAGCTTGGCCTTAGGGGTAAATGAAAAACTGTTTTTT
v_gene: TRBV19; j_gene: TRBJ2-7; abundance: NA; d_gene: NA; CDR3aa: CASSDQGGQEQYF; CDR3nt: TGTGCCAGTAGCGATCAAGGGGGGCAAGAGCAGTACTTC
v_gene: TRBV28; j_gene: TRBJ1-2; abundance: NA; d_gene: TRBD1; CDR3aa: CASRRYQTGEDGYTF; CDR3nt: TGTGCCAGCAGGAGATACCAAACAGGGGAAGATGGCTACACCTTC
v_gene: TRBV6-8; j_gene: TRBJ2-7; abundance: few; d_gene: TRBD1; CDR3aa: CASSRQGAEYEQYF; CDR3nt: TGTGCCAGCAGTAGGCAGGGGGCGGAGTACGAGCAGTACTTC
v_gene: TRBV5-1; j_gene: TRBJ1-1; abundance: NA; d_gene: TRBD1; CDR3aa: CASSPRQGAINTEAFF; CDR3nt: TGCGCCAGCAGCCCTCGACAGGGGGCGATCAACACTGAAGCTTTCTTT
v_gene: TRBV18; j_gene: TRBJ1-3; abundance: NA; d_gene: NA; CDR3aa: CASSPQTGSGNTIYF; CDR3nt: TGTGCCAGCTCACCGCAGACAGGCTCGGGAAACACCATATATTTT
v_gene: TRBV10-2; j_gene: TRBJ2-7; abundance: NA; d_gene: TRBD1; CDR3aa: CASRGQGPYEQYF; CDR3nt: TGCGCCAGCAGGGGACAGGGTCCCTACGAGCAGTACTTC
v_gene: TRBV28; j_gene: TRBJ1-6; abundance: NA; d_gene: TRBD1; CDR3aa: CASSPGQGAWSPLHF; CDR3nt: TGTGCCAGCAGTCCCGGACAGGGGGCATGGTCACCCCTCCACTTT
v_gene: TRBV11-3; j_gene: TRBJ1-1; abundance: medium-sized; d_gene: NA; CDR3aa: CASSSLGQNTEAFF; CDR3nt: TGTGCCAGCAGCTCCCTGGGGCAGAACACTGAAGCTTTCTTT
v_gene: TRBV9; j_gene: TRBJ1-6; abundance: medium-sized; d_gene: NA; CDR3aa: CASSPETVNSPLHF; CDR3nt: TGTGCCAGCAGCCCCGAGACCGTGAATTCACCCCTCCACTTT
v_gene: TRBV9; j_gene: TRBJ1-1; abundance: medium-sized; d_gene: NA; CDR3aa: CASSRTQKNTEAFF; CDR3nt: TGTGCCAGCAGTCGGACACAAAAGAACACTGAAGCTTTCTTT
v_gene: TRBV5-1; j_gene: TRBJ2-3; abundance: NA; d_gene: TRBD2; CDR3aa: CASSPPSGGAPDTQYF; CDR3nt: TGCGCCAGCAGCCCGCCTAGCGGGGGGGCTCCAGATACGCAGTATTTT
v_gene: TRBV11-3; j_gene: TRBJ2-7; abundance: NA; d_gene: NA; CDR3aa: CASSRTQGLMSYEQYF; CDR3nt: TGTGCCAGCAGCCGCACCCAGGGACTGATGTCCTACGAGCAGTACTTC
v_gene: TRBV28; j_gene: TRBJ1-1; abundance: few; d_gene: NA; CDR3aa: CASSLGTLNTEAFF; CDR3nt: TGTGCCAGCAGTCTTGGGACCTTAAACACTGAAGCTTTCTTT
v_gene: TRBV18; j_gene: TRBJ2-5; abundance: once; d_gene: TRBD2; CDR3aa: CASSPRIEAGGQETQYF; CDR3nt: TGTGCCAGCTCACCAAGGATAGAAGCGGGGGGCCAAGAGACCCAGTACTTC
v_gene: TRBV5-1; j_gene: TRBJ2-1; abundance: NA; d_gene: TRBD2; CDR3aa: CASSLDQRGYNEQFF; CDR3nt: TGCGCCAGCAGCTTGGACCAGCGGGGATACAATGAGCAGTTCTTC
v_gene: TRBV28; j_gene: TRBJ2-7; abundance: few; d_gene: NA; CDR3aa: CASSFPRDPYEQYF; CDR3nt: TGTGCCAGCAGTTTCCCCAGGGACCCGTACGAGCAGTACTTC
v_gene: TRBV29-1; j_gene: TRBJ1-4; abundance: NA; d_gene: TRBD1; CDR3aa: CSALTDDRVPDATNEKLFF; CDR3nt: TGCAGCGCCCTAACCGACGACAGGGTCCCCGATGCAACTAATGAAAAACTGTTTTTT
v_gene: TRBV5-1; j_gene: TRBJ1-5; abundance: NA; d_gene: NA; CDR3aa: CASSRTPGNQPQHF; CDR3nt: TGCGCCAGCAGCCGGACCCCGGGCAATCAGCCCCAGCATTTT
v_gene: TRBV6-7; j_gene: TRBJ2-5; abundance: NA; d_gene: NA; CDR3aa: CASSYQGTQYF; CDR3nt: TGTGCCAGCAGTTACCAGGGTACCCAGTACTTC
v_gene: TRBV6-1; j_gene: TRBJ2-1; abundance: few; d_gene: TRBD1; CDR3aa: CASSEGTGGNEQFF; CDR3nt: TGTGCCAGCAGTGAAGGGACAGGGGGCAATGAGCAGTTCTTC
v_gene: TRBV28; j_gene: TRBJ1-1; abundance: NA; d_gene: NA; CDR3aa: CASSVNRVNTEAFF; CDR3nt: TGTGCCAGCAGTGTCAACAGGGTGAACACTGAAGCTTTCTTT
v_gene: TRBV18; j_gene: TRBJ2-7; abundance: once; d_gene: NA; CDR3aa: CASSPSTVLEQYF; CDR3nt: TGTGCCAGCTCACCGTCTACGGTCCTCGAGCAGTACTTC
v_gene: TRBV5-1; j_gene: TRBJ2-1; abundance: NA; d_gene: TRBD2; CDR3aa: CASSLVKLAGSEVQFF; CDR3nt: TGCGCCAGCAGCTTGGTTAAACTAGCGGGGTCGGAGGTGCAGTTCTTC
v_gene: TRBV9; j_gene: TRBJ2-7; abundance: NA; d_gene: TRBD1; CDR3aa: CASSVGPGGTYEQYF; CDR3nt: TGTGCCAGCAGCGTAGGTCCAGGGGGCACCTACGAGCAGTACTTC
v_gene: TRBV30; j_gene: TRBJ2-2; abundance: NA; d_gene: TRBD1; CDR3aa: CAWSLGTANTGELFF; CDR3nt: TGTGCCTGGAGCCTTGGGACAGCGAACACCGGGGAGCTGTTTTTT
v_gene: TRBV15; j_gene: TRBJ1-3; abundance: NA; d_gene: NA; CDR3aa: CATSRARDSGNTIYF; CDR3nt: TGTGCCACCAGCAGAGCGAGGGACTCTGGAAACACCATATATTTT
v_gene: TRBV5-1; j_gene: TRBJ2-7; abundance: NA; d_gene: NA; CDR3aa: CASSSPGATGEQYF; CDR3nt: TGCGCCAGCAGCTCTCCGGGGGCAACGGGAGAGCAGTACTTC
v_gene: TRBV29-1; j_gene: TRBJ2-7; abundance: NA; d_gene: NA; CDR3aa: CSVSGSANSYEQYF; CDR3nt: TGCAGCGTTTCGGGCTCTGCTAACTCCTACGAGCAGTACTTC